This is a list of T cell receptor beta chains from one sample in a study of patients and donors after allogeneic stem cell transplantation. TCRdb reanalysed the RT-PCR reads using MiXCR and keeps one entry per CDR3 protein. Of about 410,000 distinct CDR3 sequences listed, around 16% were seen once; the top ten hold 7.2%. Sequencing was done on a sample of blood, either unsorted or a sorted T cell fraction (not recorded which). All receptors derive from a human donor who was either an allogeneic HSCT recipient or a stem cell or donor lymphocyte infusion donor (not recorded which). It is not recorded whose cells these are; they may come from a transplant donor. CDR3s include the opening cysteine and the closing phenylalanine or tryptophan. The D gene is left open where the match is weak. Expanded clones get a size class; other rows say once, few or many, or leave the size out.

14 many TRBJ2-1 TRBV24-1 TRBD2 CATSEPAGGNEQFF TGTGCCACCAGTGAGCCAGCGGGGGGTAATGAGCAGTTCTTC
15 NA TRBJ2-7 TRBV28 TRBD2 CASSWLGGSSYEQYF TGTGCCAGCAGTTGGCTGGGCGGGAGCTCCTACGAGCAGTACTTC
16 few TRBJ1-1 TRBV6-5 NA CASSYTVGSSNTEAFF TGTGCCAGCAGTTACACGGTAGGGAGTTCGAACACTGAAGCTTTCTTT
14 many TRBJ1-4 TRBV11-2 NA CASSLGPNPEKLFF TGTGCCAGCAGCTTAGGCCCGAACCCCGAAAAACTGTTTTTT
15 few TRBJ2-3 TRBV28 NA CASSLVGARTDTQYF TGTGCCAGCAGTTTAGTGGGAGCCCGCACAGATACGCAGTATTTT
14 NA TRBJ2-3 TRBV4-1 NA CASSLISLADTQYF TGCGCCAGCAGCCTGATATCACTAGCAGATACGCAGTATTTT
17 few TRBJ2-2 TRBV12-3/TRBV12-4 TRBD2 CASSSRTSGPNTGELFF TGTGCCAGCAGTTCTCGGACTAGCGGGCCTAACACCGGGGAGCTGTTTTTT
13 NA TRBJ1-2 TRBV2 NA CASSQAANYGYTF TGTGCCAGCAGCCAAGCAGCTAACTATGGCTACACCTTC
16 many TRBJ1-5 TRBV6-2/TRBV6-3 TRBD1 CASSRVGGQSSWTQHF TGTGCCAGCAGTCGCGTGGGGGGACAGAGCTCGTGGACCCAGCATTTT
15 few TRBJ2-2 TRBV18 NA CASSPRQGLTGELFF TGTGCCAGCTCACCACGGCAGGGACTCACCGGGGAGCTGTTTTTT
14 many TRBJ1-2 TRBV5-1 TRBD1 CASSPGQGNYGYTF TGTGCCAGCAGTCCCGGACAGGGGAACTATGGCTACACCTTC
14 NA TRBJ2-1 TRBV19 TRBD1 CASSKGQSNSEQFF TGTGCCAGTAGTAAGGGACAGTCTAACAGTGAGCAGTTCTTC
16 few TRBJ2-1 TRBV10-3 NA CAISDRGGVSYNEQFF TGTGCCATCAGTGACCGCGGAGGGGTATCCTACAATGAGCAGTTCTTC
15 NA TRBJ2-2 TRBV3-1 NA CASSQGKSITGELFF TGTGCCAGCAGCCAAGGGAAAAGTATCACCGGGGAGCTGTTTTTT
16 NA TRBJ1-5 TRBV4-1 TRBD1 CASSPKQGASNQPQHF TGCGCCAGCAGCCCAAAACAGGGGGCGAGCAATCAGCCCCAGCATTTT
14 few TRBJ1-3 TRBV11-3 NA CASSGDRIGNTIYF TGTGCCAGCAGCGGCGACAGGATAGGAAACACCATATATTTT
16 few TRBJ2-1 TRBV5-1 NA CASSSSGRPGTHEQFF TGCGCCAGCAGCTCTTCCGGGCGTCCGGGCACCCATGAGCAGTTCTTC
13 NA TRBJ2-7 TRBV19 NA CASSIITLGEQYF TGTGCCAGTAGTATAATCACATTGGGGGAGCAGTACTTC
14 many TRBJ2-3 TRBV29-1 NA CSVEAAPSTDTQYF TGCAGCGTTGAGGCAGCCCCTAGCACAGATACGCAGTATTTT
15 NA TRBJ2-5 TRBV11-2 NA CASSLVVGRTETQYF TGTGCCAGCAGCTTAGTGGTCGGGCGGACAGAGACCCAGTACTTC
14 NA TRBJ2-3 TRBV12-3/TRBV12-4 NA CASSLDSYTDTQYF TGTGCCAGCAGTTTAGACAGTTACACAGATACGCAGTATTTT
14 few TRBJ1-1 TRBV27 NA CASSLSVQGSEAFF TGTGCCAGCAGTTTATCCGTACAGGGCTCTGAAGCTTTCTTT
14 few TRBJ1-5 TRBV20-1 NA CSARDPGKGQPQHF TGCAGTGCTAGAGATCCAGGGAAAGGGCAGCCCCAGCATTTT
14 NA TRBJ2-7 TRBV9 NA CASSVDWDIYEQYF TGTGCCAGCAGCGTAGATTGGGACATCTACGAGCAGTACTTC
13 many TRBJ1-2 TRBV20-1 NA CSAVAGNNYGYTF TGCAGTGCTGTGGCAGGCAATAACTATGGCTACACCTTC
16 NA TRBJ1-2 TRBV9 NA CASSVGPTGANYGYTF TGTGCCAGCAGCGTTGGACCGACAGGCGCCAACTATGGCTACACCTTC
15 few TRBJ2-7 TRBV5-1 NA CASSNGISKFNEQYF TGCGCCAGCAGCAATGGGATTAGTAAATTTAACGAGCAGTACTTC
14 few TRBJ1-1 TRBV2 NA CASSEGGLGTEAFF TGTGCCAGCAGTGAAGGGGGGCTGGGCACTGAAGCTTTCTTT
16 few TRBJ2-7 TRBV4-1 TRBD1 CASSQDRGQGSYEQYF TGCGCCAGCAGCCAAGATAGGGGGCAGGGTTCGTACGAGCAGTACTTC
15 NA TRBJ2-1 TRBV4-3 NA CASSPSQESYNEQFF TGCGCCAGCAGCCCTAGCCAAGAATCCTACAATGAGCAGTTCTTC
12 NA TRBJ2-7 TRBV5-5 NA CASSVHSYEQYF TGTGCCAGCAGCGTGCATTCCTACGAGCAGTACTTC
17 NA TRBJ2-2 TRBV4-3 TRBD2 CASSPHTASGNTGELFF TGCGCCAGCAGCCCACACACGGCTAGCGGGAACACCGGGGAGCTGTTTTTT
13 NA TRBJ1-1 TRBV12-3/TRBV12-4 NA CASSLPGETEAFF TGTGCCAGCAGTCTCCCAGGGGAAACTGAAGCTTTCTTT
12 many TRBJ1-3 TRBV6-6 NA CASSYSGNTIYF TGTGCCAGCAGCTACTCTGGAAACACCATATATTTT
15 many TRBJ2-3 TRBV5-1 TRBD1 CASSPELGRGDTQYF TGCGCCAGCAGCCCCGAGCTGGGCAGGGGGGATACGCAGTATTTT
15 many TRBJ2-3 TRBV12-3/TRBV12-4 NA CASSLVWGNTDTQYF TGTGCCAGCAGTTTAGTTTGGGGAAACACAGATACGCAGTATTTT
14 NA TRBJ1-3 TRBV29-1 NA CSVETPGLGNTIYF TGCAGCGTTGAAACGCCCGGCTTGGGAAACACCATATATTTT
15 few TRBJ1-5 TRBV20-1 NA CSARVEGRGNQPQHF TGCAGTGCTAGAGTTGAGGGCCGAGGCAATCAGCCCCAGCATTTT
16 NA TRBJ2-1 TRBV20-1 NA CSARPSLRLLINEQFF TGCAGTGCTAGGCCCTCCCTCCGACTTCTGATCAATGAGCAGTTCTTC
18 few TRBJ1-1 TRBV6-1 TRBD1 CASRRLDRGQERDTEAFF TGTGCCAGCAGACGACTTGACAGGGGGCAAGAGAGGGACACTGAAGCTTTCTTT
16 NA TRBJ2-1 TRBV6-2/TRBV6-3 TRBD1 CASSPTGTGSYNEQFF TGTGCCAGCAGCCCGACAGGGACGGGTTCCTACAATGAGCAGTTCTTC
16 many TRBJ2-3 TRBV6-1 TRBD1 CASSEVKGGKADTQYF TGTGCCAGCAGTGAAGTGAAAGGGGGCAAGGCAGATACGCAGTATTTT
17 NA TRBJ2-3 TRBV20-1 NA CSARDRVVGSSTDTQYF TGCAGTGCTAGAGATCGAGTTGTGGGGTCTAGCACAGATACGCAGTATTTT
15 few TRBJ1-5 TRBV20-1 TRBD1 CSAFPGQSSNQPQHF TGCAGTGCTTTTCCGGGACAGAGTAGCAATCAGCCCCAGCATTTT
15 few TRBJ2-3 TRBV7-9 NA CASSRPDPSTDTQYF TGTGCCAGCAGCCGACCTGACCCTAGCACAGATACGCAGTATTTT
13 many TRBJ2-1 TRBV5-1 TRBD2 CASSSTSDNEQFF TGCGCCAGCAGCTCCACTAGCGACAATGAGCAGTTCTTC
9 few TRBJ2-7 TRBV6-5 NA CPPRNEQYF TGTCCCCCTCGTAACGAGCAGTACTTC
16 NA TRBJ1-4 TRBV5-1 TRBD1 CASSSQGNGANEKLFF TGCGCCAGCAGCTCACAGGGGAACGGGGCTAATGAAAAACTGTTTTTT
11 many TRBJ2-5 TRBV12-3/TRBV12-4 NA CASSLQLAQYF TGTGCCAGCAGTTTACAGCTAGCCCAGTACTTC
16 few TRBJ2-3 TRBV12-3/TRBV12-4 NA CASSLKGRRSTDTQYF TGTGCCAGCAGTTTAAAAGGGCGGCGTTCCACAGATACGCAGTATTTT
16 NA TRBJ1-6 TRBV18 TRBD1 CASSAGQGRIFSPLHF TGTGCCAGCTCAGCAGGACAGGGCCGTATCTTTTCACCCCTCCACTTT
14 few TRBJ2-2 TRBV5-1 NA CASSTRMVDGELFF TGCGCCAGCAGTACTCGGATGGTTGACGGGGAGCTGTTTTTT
14 few TRBJ1-3 TRBV20-1 NA CSARRGVDGNTIYF TGCAGTGCTAGGCGGGGGGTAGATGGAAACACCATATATTTT
15 many TRBJ1-2 TRBV30 NA CAWSVRARSAYGYTF TGTGCCTGGAGTGTACGGGCCAGGAGCGCCTATGGCTACACCTTC